This TCR beta chain was identified in a study of T cells in localized non-small cell lung cancer. Here immunoSEQ multiplex PCR was the method, and the copy in TCRdb shows in-frame clones only, minus some. The table records 2,100 or so clones, roughly 30% of them present only once. Study outcomes and limitations: Paired adjacent lung recovered a median around 60 of the top 100 tumor clones. Uninvolved adjacent lung showed higher T cell clonality than tumor. Heterogeneity cannot be ruled out, as sequencing used one tumor region only.

Looked up from germline, CDR1 is SGDLS and CDR2 is YYNGEE. With 4 bases clipped from V and 5 bases from J, the junction kept 10 bases outside the gene matches. The CDR3 totals 16 residues. In the case of this clone: Its cognate antigen is unknown.

The source of this sequence is a male donor at least 60 years old with stage I squamous cell lung carcinoma. Source: normal lung tissue next to the tumor, taken before any cancer treatment. The chain is built from TRBV9 and TRBJ2-7; 12 nucleotides line up with TRBD1. The CDR3 is CASSPFGTGGSDEQYF. In nucleotides, the CDR3 is TGTGCCAGCAGCCCATTTGGGACAGGGGGCTCGGACGAGCAGTACTTC.